The 27 T cell receptor beta chains below come from one sample, sequenced in a study of blood T cell repertoires in COVID-19. TCRdb's copy holds only in-frame clones and misses some; the assay was immunoSEQ multiplex PCR. The table has under 300,000 clones, approximately 90% seen once. Sequenced input: peripheral blood. Receptors were obtained from a woman aged 40 to 49 who had recovered from COVID-19.

This clone appeared once. The chain recombines TRBV19 with TRBJ2-3, with D tentatively TRBD1 (5 bases). Germline CDR1 reads LNHDA; CDR2 reads SQIVND (reference sequence). This CDR3 spans 15 amino acids. Between the trimmed V and J ends, which lost 3 bases and 1 base, there was a span of 11 bases. The CDR3 DNA reads TGTGCCAGTAGTATGGGGCTAGTGCGCACAGATACGCAGTATTTT. It encodes CASSMGLVRTDTQYF.

The chain recombines TRBV29-1 with TRBJ2-1; 8 bases are a match to TRBD2. Germline V lookup: CDR1 SQVTM, CDR2 ANQGSEA. With V trimmed by 6 bases and J by 6 bases, 10 bases remained unmatched. The CDR3 has 14 residues. The chain's CDR3 is CSVLFGGASNEQFF. The CDR3 bases are TGCAGCGTCCTTTTCGGGGGGGCATCCAATGAGCAGTTCTTC.

As to this clone: In the same sample, other DNA sequences code for this CDR3. V is TRBV6-6 and J is TRBJ2-7, with a weak D call TRBD1 (6 bases). The CDR3 covers 16 residues. Germline-derived CDR1 and CDR2 are MNHNY and SVGAGI (reference sequence). Trimming pared 5 bases from V and 2 bases from J, leaving 19 bases between. The CDR3 DNA follows: TGTGCCAGCAGTCCCTCAGTCCCCTCAGGGGCCTACGAGCAGTACTTC. Translated: CASSPSVPSGAYEQYF.

The chain employs TRBV7-2 and TRBJ1-2; D is uncertain. The V gene lost 3 bases and the J gene lost 0 bases, with 11 bases spanning the gap. The CDR3 is 15 residues long. CDR1 and CDR2 from the germline V gene are SGHTA and FQGNSA. The CDR3 DNA is TGTGCCAGCAGCTTGGCCTTCGGGGCTAACTATGGCTACACCTTC. This translates into CASSLAFGANYGYTF.

The table lists this clone with a count of one. The gene calls are TRBV27 and TRBJ1-1, with 7 bases lining up with TRBD1. Germline CDR1 is MNHEY and CDR2 is SMNVEV (reference sequence). This CDR3 comprises 15 residues. Trimming removed 2 bases from V and 13 bases from J; junction bases left unmatched: 16. CDR3 sequence: CASSLGTVGDGGVFF. The CDR3 coding sequence is TGTGCCAGCAGTTTAGGGACAGTGGGGGACGGGGGGGTTTTCTTT.

The chain couples TRBV29-1 to TRBJ2-7, with D maybe TRBD2 (6 bases). Germline V CDR1 and CDR2: SQVTM, ANQGSEA. This CDR3 spans 18 amino acids. V was clipped by 6 bases and J by 0 bases, with 27 bases between them. CDR3 coding DNA: TGCAGCGTCGAAAGGAGGGCTAGGCGGTACCAGAGCTCCTACGAGCAGTACGTC. It encodes CSVERRARRYQSSYEQYV.

This chain links TRBV27 with TRBJ2-3; 10 nucleotides align to TRBD2. Trimming cost V 5 bases and J 3 bases; bases outside gene matches: 8. Germline V lookup: CDR1 MNHEY, CDR2 SMNVEV (reference sequence). The CDR3 spans 16 residues. The CDR3 coding sequence is TGTGCCAGCAGTCTCATAGCGGGAGGAGGGACAGATACGCAGTATTTT. Amino acids: CASSLIAGGGTDTQYF.

The V call is TRBV10-3, the J call TRBJ1-1; 8 nucleotides match TRBD1. This CDR3 spans 14 amino acids. J gave up 6 bases and V 4 bases, and 7 bases lay outside the gene matches. Germline V gene sequence: CDR1 ENHRY, CDR2 SYGVKD. The CDR3 here is CAISGQGAGAEAFF. The CDR3 bases are TGTGCCATCAGTGGCCAGGGGGCAGGGGCTGAAGCTTTCTTT.

The chain is built from TRBV29-1 and TRBJ2-5; 15 nucleotides match TRBD2. With 7 bases clipped from V and 5 bases from J, the junction kept 11 bases outside the gene matches. Germline lookup yields CDR1 SQVTM and CDR2 ANQGSEA. This CDR3 has 16 residues. The CDR3 here is CSAPRTSGRAGETQYF. CDR3 DNA: TGCAGCGCCCCCCGGACTAGCGGGAGGGCCGGGGAGACCCAGTACTTC.

The chain has TRBV5-4 and TRBJ2-5; 10 bases match TRBD1. J lost 5 bases, V lost 4 bases, and 8 bases had no gene match. Germline V gene lookup returns CDR1 SGHNT and CDR2 YYREEE (reference sequence). This CDR3 spans 15 amino acids. DNA of the CDR3: TGTGCCAGCAGCACAAGACAGGGGGCGGGGGAGACCCAGTACTTC. This gives the protein CASSTRQGAGETQYF.

CDR3 region: CASSSIQTSSYNEQFF. Here the CDR3 DNA reads TGCGCCAGCAGCTCTATACAGACGAGCTCCTACAATGAGCAGTTCTTC. The genes are TRBV5-1 and TRBJ2-1; no firm D call. Per the germline V gene, CDR1 is SGHRS and CDR2 is YFSETQ. This CDR3 region has 16 residues. Trimming shortened V by 3 bases and J by 0 bases, and 13 bases separated the two germline ends.

This chain uses TRBV12-3 or TRBV12-4 with TRBJ2-1, with 7 nucleotides matching TRBD1. J gave up 15 bases and V 1 base, and 3 bases lay outside the gene matches. CDR3 size: 11 residues. CDR3 DNA sequence: TGTGCCAGCAGTTTAGTGACAGGGATGTTCTTC. It encodes CASSLVTGMFF.

The chain recombines TRBV11-2 with TRBJ2-5; unclear D gene. The CDR3 has 12 residues. Germline V lookup: CDR1 SGHAT, CDR2 FQNNGV. V was clipped by 0 bases and J by 5 bases, with 4 bases between them. The CDR3 is CASSLDRETQYF. CDR3 bases: TGTGCCAGCAGCTTAGACCGGGAGACCCAGTACTTC.

The CDR3 nucleotides read TGTGCCAGCGGGGGGGAGCAGTTCTTC. Its protein is CASGGEQFF. The J gene is TRBJ2-1, the V gene TRBV9; D is possibly TRBD2 (6 bases). Germline CDR1 SGDLS, CDR2 YYNGEE. V dropped 7 bases and J dropped 10 bases, with 6 bases sitting between them. The CDR3 covers 9 residues.

The rearrangement uses TRBV4-3 and TRBJ1-1, with no clear D. The CDR3 is 14 amino acids. The V and J ends lost 4 bases and 3 bases respectively, with 12 bases between them. The germline V gene has CDR1 LGHNA and CDR2 YSLEER. The CDR3 spells CASSPPGSDTEAFF. DNA of the CDR3: TGCGCCAGCAGCCCCCCCGGGTCTGACACTGAAGCTTTCTTT.

The genes are TRBV13 and TRBJ2-1, with 9 bases lining up with TRBD1. J was trimmed by 5 bases and V by 5 bases; bases with no gene match: 4. Per the germline V gene, CDR1 is PRHDT and CDR2 is FYEKMQ (reference sequence). CDR3 size: 14 residues. DNA for the CDR3: TGTGCCAGCAGCCCCCGGACAGGGGACAATGAGCAGTTCTTC. Encoded protein: CASSPRTGDNEQFF.

V and J are TRBV11-2 and TRBJ2-3; TRBD2 matches at 8 bases. CDR1 is SGHAT and CDR2 is FQNNGV in the germline V gene. The CDR3 runs to 17 residues. The V segment lost 1 base and the J segment 4 bases; nucleotides outside the gene matches: 10. CDR3 sequence: CASSLALAGTLPDTQYF. The CDR3 nucleotides read TGTGCCAGCAGCTTAGCTCTAGCGGGTACCCTCCCAGATACGCAGTATTTT.

J is TRBJ1-2 and V is TRBV6-1; 8 bases fit TRBD1. The V and J ends lost 6 bases and 11 bases, in that order; junction bases with no gene match: 23. This CDR3 comprises 17 residues. CDR1 and CDR2 (germline): MNHNS, SASEGT. This chain's CDR3 is CASRETPGGAGSGGYTF. In nucleotides, the CDR3 is TGTGCCAGCAGGGAAACACCAGGGGGCGCGGGGAGTGGAGGTTACACCTTC.

The DNA of the CDR3 is TGTGCCAGTAGTATTGCGTCCCAAGAGACCCAGTACTTC. Residues: CASSIASQETQYF. The chain couples TRBV19 to TRBJ2-5; no clear D gene. Trimming took 3 bases from V and 1 from J, leaving 6 bases between them. Germline V gives CDR1 LNHDA, CDR2 SQIVND (reference sequence). The CDR3 is 13 amino acids. The whole variable domain, filled in from reference TRBV19 and TRBJ2-5, reads DGGITQSPKYLFRKEGQNVTLSCEQNLNHDAMYWYRQDPGQGLRLIYYSQIVNDFQKGDIAEGYSVSREKKESFPLTVTSAQKNPTAFYLCASSIASQETQYFGPGTRLLVL.

The rearrangement joins TRBV5-1 to TRBJ2-1; no clear D gene. Germline-derived CDR1 and CDR2 are SGHRS and YFSETQ. The germline V and J ends were trimmed by 1 base and 9 bases, with 23 bases remaining between them. This CDR3 has 17 residues. The CDR3 DNA reads as TGCGCCAGCAGCTTGCCAACCCGGAGCCCTGGTATTGTTGAGCAGTTCTTC. Amino acid sequence: CASSLPTRSPGIVEQFF.

DNA of the CDR3: TGTGCCAGCAGCTTTGACAGCTACGAGCAGTACTTC. Protein sequence: CASSFDSYEQYF. J is TRBJ2-7 and V is TRBV7-9; possibly TRBD1 for D (5 bases). V was trimmed by 3 bases and J by 3 bases, leaving 6 bases between them. The CDR3 consists of 12 residues. Germline-derived CDR1 and CDR2 are SEHNR and FQNEAQ (reference sequence).

The CDR3 sequence is CSASGLLAGEGLREQYF. In nucleotides, the CDR3 is TGCAGTGCTAGTGGCCTACTAGCGGGAGAAGGGTTAAGGGAGCAGTACTTC. The V gene is TRBV20-1, the J gene TRBJ2-7; 11 positions match TRBD2. This CDR3 region has 17 residues. The J segment lost 7 bases and the V segment lost 3 bases, leaving 17 bases of the junction unmatched. Germline CDR1 is DFQATT and CDR2 is SNEGSKA (reference sequence).

The chain has TRBV21-1 and TRBJ2-2; TRBD2 is the table's D call, not checked against the DNA. TRBV21-1 counts as a pseudogene. The CDR3 sequence is 19 residues long. The CDR3 nucleotides are TGTGCCAGCAGCAAAGCCCCTCCGACTAGCGGACCCAACACCGGGGAGCTGTTTTTT. Its protein is CASSKAPPTSGPNTGELFF.

The CDR3 loop reads CASRGGTYEQYF. DNA of the CDR3: TGTGCCAGCAGGGGGGGGACCTACGAGCAGTACTTC. The V and J genes are TRBV25-1 and TRBJ2-7; 7 bases map to TRBD2. The CDR3 covers 12 residues. Trimming at V came to 6 bases and at J to 2 bases, leaving 1 base not matched to a gene. Germline-derived CDR1 and CDR2 are MGHDK and SYGVNS.

This clone turned up a few times. The chain joins TRBV3-1 (or the pseudogene TRBV3-2) to TRBJ2-7, with 7 nucleotides matching TRBD1. This CDR3 region has 13 residues. Germline V CDR1 and CDR2: LGHDT, YNNKEL (reference sequence). J was trimmed by 7 bases and V by 0 bases; bases with no gene match: 3. Here the CDR3 reads CASSQDDRAEQYF. DNA of the CDR3: TGTGCCAGCAGCCAAGATGACAGGGCGGAGCAGTACTTC.

CDR3 coding DNA: TGTGCCAGCCCCCGGGACAGGGGGTCTGGCGAGCAGTACGTC. It codes for CASPRDRGSGEQYV. The chain combines TRBV7-9 with TRBJ2-7; 11 nucleotides agree with TRBD1. From germline, CDR1 is SEHNR and CDR2 FQNEAQ (reference sequence). There are 14 residues in the CDR3. The ends lost 8 bases at V and 6 bases at J; junction bases unmatched: 9.

The rearrangement uses TRBV30 and TRBJ2-1; 8 positions match TRBD2. V lost 8 bases, J lost 3 bases, and 6 bases stayed unmatched. This CDR3 has 13 residues. CDR1 is GTSNPN and CDR2 is SVGIG in the germline V gene (reference sequence). The CDR3 reads CAGTSGDYNEQFF. Written as DNA, the CDR3 is TGTGCCGGAACTAGCGGAGACTACAATGAGCAGTTCTTC.